The present T cell receptor (beta chain) was sequenced within a study of blood T cells in healthy people across ages (dated by TCRdb to about 2015). With regard to the full study: In model experiments, roughly one uniquely barcoded TCR beta cDNA molecule per two T cells was captured by template switching. The study measured age-related changes in TCR beta repertoire diversity using deep sequencing normalized with unique cDNA molecular identifiers. The donors were divided into four age groups: young (average approximately 17 years), middle-aged (approximately 39), aged (around 67) and long-lived (about 84). Donors of different ages were randomly distributed across sequencing lanes to avoid experimental bias. The study analyzed two additional independent replicas of 1 million unique cDNA reads from the same blood draw for two donors, one aged 18 to 30 and one aged 80 or older.

The library was made by 5' RACE. Sequencing was carried out with an Illumina HiSeq 2500. A second PCR of about 7 to 12 cycles was run with a J-beta primer mix and a sample-barcoded 5' primer. Each TCR beta cDNA molecule received a unique molecular identifier from a template-switch 5' adaptor carrying 12 random nucleotides. Each sample yielded at least 3 million CDR3-containing paired-end reads. First-strand cDNA was synthesized from all RNA with the Mint cDNA synthesis kit, primed by a TRBC-specific oligonucleotide. Following uracil-DNA glycosylase treatment, all cDNA underwent a first 18-cycle PCR with the universal primers M1SS and BC2_uni_R. The original pipeline was this. Normalization of each sample was performed by random selection of 1 million high-quality reads, each carrying a distinct molecular identifier. Reads with shared molecular identifiers were discarded instead of being binned into consensus sequences. CDR3 identification, clonotype clustering and error correction used MiTCR with a Q25 quality threshold and the strictest error-elimination algorithm. A nonparametric unseen species model with Euler transformation was used to estimate lower-bound total TCR beta diversity. The raw public data were reprocessed by TCRdb itself: fastp quality trimming at Q25, MiXCR clonotype calling, in-frame beta chains only. Entries are consolidated by CDR3 protein sequence, retaining the most common genes and DNA. The V and J calls were not made by the authors but by TCRdb's processing. In this sample the table shows hundreds of thousands of distinct CDR3 sequences, around 48% of which occur a single time. In total, the top ten clones hold around 15% of the sample.

The donors were roughly 40 Caucasian individuals from Russia, aged roughly 6 to 95 years, who were systemically healthy. Each donor gave about 9.8 milliliters of peripheral blood, drawn into EDTA-treated Vacutainer tubes. Ficoll-Paque density-gradient centrifugation was used to isolate PBMCs, with at least 7 million per sample. Total RNA, at least 6 micrograms per sample, was extracted from PBMCs with Trizol reagent. The percentages of naive CD45RAhigh/CD27high T cells were determined by flow cytometry on a PBMC aliquot from every donor. The V end loses 5 bases and the J end loses 6 bases, and a stretch of 10 bases separates them. Taken from cysteine to phenylalanine, the CDR3 has 13 residues. This entry keeps only the CDR3 DNA: 39 bases, framed from base 1. Findings and caveats that apply to the study as a whole: The long-lived group showed more naive CD4+ T cells, fewer expanded clones and increased TCR diversity than the aged group, suggesting age selection. The CMV infection status of donors was not known, potentially confounding age-related changes in expanded clonotypes. Estimates of total diversity based on one million sequenced T cells were considered lower bounds and underestimates. Observed TCR beta diversity per million T cells fell roughly linearly with age, and a significant reduction was already apparent by age roughly 40. Bulk unsorted PBMC profiling prevented conclusive comparison of naive and antigen-experienced compartments. A strong correlation was found between observed TCR beta diversity and the percentage of naive T cells measured by flow cytometry.

This clonotype has just a few counts. This receptor's antigen is unknown. Base-call qualities are not available, and no considerably larger clone is one nucleotide away. Source material: blood. The rearranged chain carries TRBV12-3 or TRBV12-4 and TRBJ2-2; confidence is insufficient to name the D gene. The clonotype was recovered from a man aged 30 to 39 in good health. Here is the DNA: TGTGCCAGCAGTCTCTACGGATCCGGGGAGCTGTTTTTT. Translated, it reads CASSLYGSGELFF.